The clone carrying this T cell receptor (beta chain) has a count of ten or more. Its antigen is as yet unknown. In each sequencing run, over 170 million TCR-beta sequences were generated from 15-18 subjects. TCRdb re-called the 5' RACE reads with MiXCR, one entry per CDR3 protein. The sample records tens of thousands of distinct CDR3 sequences, 3.6% being singletons. These data come from a study of neurological immune-mediated disorders. Whole-study findings and limits: Across subjects, no CDR3 amino acid sequence appeared in expanded clones of more than one subject, a finding that suggested private repertoires in all groups. Phylogenetic grouping assigned the repertoires of 18 of 34 multiple sclerosis patients to a single cluster of related CDR3 sequences. This cluster may be a repertoire-level signature.

The receptor was derived from a man aged 30-40 years with multiple sclerosis. The sequenced material came from PBMCs.

The chain's CDR3 is CASSFGETGRYEQYF. CDR3 DNA sequence: TGTGCCAGCAGCTTTGGGGAGACAGGGCGGTACGAGCAGTACTTC. This chain joins TRBV7-9 and TRBJ2-7; TRBD1 agrees at 7 bases. The V gene's germline CDR1 is SEHNR and CDR2 FQNEAQ (reference sequence). Losses at the gene ends were 3 bases for V and 4 bases for J; bases not matched to a gene: 9. The CDR3 runs to 15 residues.